A single sample is the source of the 3 T cell receptor beta chains below, sequenced in a study of T cells after yellow fever vaccination. From the 5' RACE reads, TCRdb called clonotypes with MiXCR, one entry per CDR3 protein. The sample contains roughly 400,000 distinct CDR3 sequences, around 20% of which appear only once. Material: PBMCs, obtained before the yellow fever booster vaccination. Receptors originate from a man aged 18 to 30 who received the YFV17D yellow fever vaccine.

The rearrangement uses TRBV20-1 and TRBJ2-1, with TRBD2 matching over 14 bases. The CDR3 has 15 residues. Trimming at V came to 6 bases and at J to 3 bases, leaving 4 bases not matched to a gene. Germline values: CDR1 DFQATT, CDR2 SNEGSKA (reference sequence). The DNA for the CDR3 is TGCAGTGCCAGACTAGCGGGGGGGGACTACAATGAGCAGTTCTTC. Translating it yields CSARLAGGDYNEQFF.

This clonotype was seen only a few times. The chain joins TRBV4-3 to TRBJ1-2, with D hard to call. Germline assignment: CDR1 LGHNA and CDR2 YSLEER. CDR3 size: 17 residues. Trimming took 4 bases from V and 7 from J, leaving 25 bases between them. The CDR3 protein is CASSLKVGKGSPGGYTF. The CDR3 region has the DNA TGCGCCAGCAGCCTCAAAGTTGGGAAAGGGTCGCCGGGTGGCTACACCTTC.

The V gene is TRBV29-1, the J gene TRBJ1-1; no clear D gene. The CDR3 runs 12 residues. In germline, CDR1 is SQVTM, CDR2 ANQGSEA. V lost 6 bases, J lost 1 base, and 9 bases lay in between. The CDR3 spells CSVDEKNTEAFF. In DNA form, the CDR3 reads TGCAGCGTAGACGAGAAGAACACTGAAGCTTTCTTT.